The text below deals with one TCR beta chain. The data were taken from a study of T-cell memory formation after mild COVID-19. In TCRdb, the 5' RACE reads were re-called with MiXCR into one record per CDR3 protein. This sample has around 340,000 distinct CDR3 sequences, with approximately 15% found just once. In germline, CDR1 is SGHRS, CDR2 YFSETQ. Germline trimming cut 4 bases from V and 6 bases from J; bases unmatched to any gene: 9. The CDR3 extends over 16 amino acids. This TCR derives from a man aged 18 to 29 who had mild COVID-19 (a few samples of this study predate the infection). Cell type and time point are not known. Sequenced: PBMCs or a T cell subset sorted from them (not recorded which). This chain connects TRBV5-1 to TRBJ2-3, with 12 bases fitting TRBD1. The CDR3 region is CASSRGQGAPTDTQYF. The CDR3 DNA reads as TGCGCCAGCAGCAGGGGACAGGGGGCCCCAACTGATACGCAGTATTTT.